The 30 T cell receptor beta chains listed next were all sequenced from one sample in a study of shared clonotypes between healthy human individuals. It was CD45RO-negative cells, positively selected for CCR7, that made up naive CD8 cells, with terminally differentiated effector memory CD45RA+ cells excluded. TCRdb's copy holds only in-frame clones and misses some; the assay was immunoSEQ multiplex PCR. The table has millions of clones, around 96% seen once. Sequenced sample: naive CD8+ T cells sorted from blood. These receptors came from a man between 18 and 29 years old in good health.

The V call is TRBV5-4, the J call TRBJ2-1; D is possibly TRBD2 (6 bases). Germline V gene sequence: CDR1 SGHNT, CDR2 YYREEE (reference sequence). This CDR3 comprises 16 residues. Trimming removed 4 bases at V and 2 bases at J, with 16 bases between. Written as DNA, the CDR3 is TGTGCCAGCAGCATCCTGGGAGGAGGAACCTACAATGAGCAGTTCTTC. Protein sequence: CASSILGGGTYNEQFF.

The chain is built from TRBV18 and TRBJ1-1; maybe TRBD1 (5 bases). Trimming cost V 6 bases and J 5 bases, with 10 bases left between them. Germline assignment: CDR1 KGHSH and CDR2 LQKENI. The CDR3 loop spans 12 amino acids. CDR3 coding DNA: TGTGCCAGCTCGGGGGGGGAAACTGAAGCTTTCTTT. Its protein product is CASSGGETEAFF.

The chain combines TRBV5-6 with TRBJ2-5; no reliable D call. Looked up from germline, CDR1 is SGHDT and CDR2 is YYEEEE. This CDR3 spans 13 amino acids. With 4 bases removed from V and 5 bases from J, the gap between germline ends came to 12 bases. The CDR3, as DNA: TGTGCCAGCAGCCAGGACGACGGGGAGACCCAGTACTTC. Its protein is CASSQDDGETQYF.

Concerning this clone itself: One end of the junction is discordant with germline, which a read error may explain. The chain employs TRBV7-7 and TRBJ2-3; D tentatively fits TRBD1 or TRBD2 (6 bases each). The CDR3 consists of 18 residues. CDR1 and CDR2 (germline): SSHAT, FNYEAQ (reference sequence). The CDR3 DNA reads TGTGCTAGCAGCTTAGCGGATACAGGGAAACCCCACACAGATACGCAGTATTTT. Residues: CASSLADTGKPHTDTQYF.

The chain couples TRBV10-3 to TRBJ1-2; maybe TRBD1 (6 bases). Germline values: CDR1 ENHRY, CDR2 SYGVKD. Deletions cut 6 bases from V and 2 bases from J, with 19 bases between. The CDR3 covers 16 residues. CDR3 sequence: CAISRDTSAENYGYTF. CDR3 bases: TGTGCCATCAGCCGGGACACCTCTGCCGAGAACTATGGCTACACCTTC.

The gene calls are TRBV29-1 and TRBJ2-7; D is unclear. This CDR3 is 12 amino acids long. Trimming took off 3 bases at V and 2 bases at J, with 8 bases between the two ends. Germline loops: CDR1 SQVTM, CDR2 ANQGSEA. CDR3 in DNA: TGCAGCGTTGAGAGCAGCACCTACGAGCAGTACTTC. Its protein product is CSVESSTYEQYF.

Notes on this clone: This may be a read error: a much more frequent sequence differs by one nucleotide. Additional DNA sequences in this sample encode the identical CDR3. The V call is TRBV29-1, the J call TRBJ1-1; D remains unclear. The germline gives CDR1 SQVTM, CDR2 ANQGSEA. The V gene lost 1 base and the J gene lost 2 bases, with 2 bases spanning the gap. The CDR3 spans 11 residues. The CDR3 protein is CSVEGNTEAFF. The CDR3, as DNA: TGCAGCGTTGAAGGCAACACTGAAGCTTTCTTT.

The chain links TRBV15 to TRBJ1-1; D is ambiguous. Germline V gene sequence: CDR1 LNHNV, CDR2 YYDKDF (reference sequence). CDR3 size: 15 residues. Between the trimmed V and J ends, which lost 5 bases and 0 bases, there was a span of 13 bases. CDR3 sequence reads: CATSALGSVNTEAFF. CDR3 coding DNA: TGTGCCACCAGCGCTCTGGGGTCCGTGAACACTGAAGCTTTCTTT.

This sequence joins TRBV7-2 and TRBJ1-1; D remains unclear. V lost 5 bases and J lost 0, with 13 bases in between. The CDR3 runs 15 residues. The germline V gene has CDR1 SGHTA and CDR2 FQGNSA. The CDR3 DNA is TGTGCCAGCAGCCCCTTCGGAAACCTGAACACTGAAGCTTTCTTT. As protein: CASSPFGNLNTEAFF.

V usage is TRBV13 and J usage is TRBJ2-1; TRBD2 agrees at 15 bases. The germline V gene has CDR1 PRHDT and CDR2 FYEKMQ (reference sequence). V was clipped by 4 bases and J by 6 bases; unmatched bases: 1. This CDR3 contains 15 residues. DNA for the CDR3: TGTGCCAGCAGCTCGGGACTAGCGGGAGGCAATGAGCAGTTCTTC. This sequence encodes CASSSGLAGGNEQFF.

With respect to this clone: Different DNA sequences within this sample yield the same CDR3. The chain is built from TRBV30 and TRBJ1-5; TRBD1 aligns across 10 bases. Germline trimming cut 2 bases from V and 4 bases from J; bases unmatched to any gene: 2. Germline values: CDR1 GTSNPN, CDR2 SVGIG (reference sequence). CDR3 length: 14 residues. CDR3 loop: CAWSLGQGNQPQHF. CDR3 nucleotide sequence: TGTGCCTGGAGTTTGGGACAGGGGAATCAGCCCCAGCATTTT.

The chain carries TRBV5-1 and TRBJ2-7; D is possibly TRBD1 (5 bases). V gave up 0 bases and J gave up 0 bases, with 13 bases separating them. Germline CDR1 is SGHRS and CDR2 is YFSETQ. This CDR3 has 16 amino acids. The CDR3 DNA reads TGCGCCAGCAGCTTGGTGCGGCAAGGGGACTCCTACGAGCAGTACTTC. Encoded protein: CASSLVRQGDSYEQYF.

The chain is built from TRBV19 and TRBJ2-7, with D possibly TRBD2 on 6 matching bases. Trimming took 1 base from V and 7 from J, leaving 14 bases between them. The length of the CDR3 is 14 residues. The germline gives CDR1 LNHDA, CDR2 SQIVND (reference sequence). For the CDR3, the DNA is TGTGCCAGTAGTATAGGTCCGGGCGGAGGGGAGCAGTACTTC. Translated: CASSIGPGGGEQYF.

The V and J genes are TRBV4-1 and TRBJ1-5; 8 nucleotides match TRBD1. The V gene end was trimmed by 1 base and the J gene end by 7 bases; junction bases not matched to a gene: 6. The CDR3 has 15 residues. Germline V CDR1 and CDR2: MGHRA, YSYEKL. The CDR3 spells CASSQVAGGGQPQHF. The CDR3 DNA reads as TGCGCCAGCAGCCAAGTTGCAGGGGGCGGGCAGCCCCAGCATTTT.

The chain couples TRBV27 to TRBJ2-1; 7 bases align to TRBD2. V shed 2 bases, J shed 3 bases, and the junction held 7 bases outside the gene matches. The CDR3 is 16 residues long. Per germline, CDR1 MNHEY and CDR2 SMNVEV (reference sequence). The CDR3 DNA is TGTGCCAGCAGTTTAAGGGTAGCGGGCTTCTACAATGAGCAGTTCTTC. Its translation: CASSLRVAGFYNEQFF.

The chain uses TRBV19 and TRBJ1-3; 7 bases are shared with TRBD1. V gave up 5 bases and J gave up 4 bases; unmatched junction bases: 11. Germline CDR1 LNHDA, CDR2 SQIVND (reference sequence). This CDR3 comprises 16 residues. The CDR3 spells CASSPSTGNMGNTIYF. CDR3 nucleotides: TGTGCCAGTAGTCCGTCGACAGGGAATATGGGAAACACCATATATTTT.

The J gene is TRBJ2-2, the V gene TRBV4-3; perhaps D is TRBD1 or TRBD2 (6 bases each). This CDR3 comprises 16 residues. V was clipped by 0 bases and J by 7 bases, with 15 bases between them. CDR1 LGHNA and CDR2 YSLEER come from the germline V gene. The CDR3, as DNA: TGCGCCAGCAGCCAAGATCGTCTCGGGGGCCACGGGGAGCTGTTTTTT. Translation gives CASSQDRLGGHGELFF.

The chain links TRBV28 to TRBJ2-7; possibly TRBD2 for D (6 bases). Trimming shortened V by 1 base and J by 2 bases, and 15 bases separated the two germline ends. The CDR3 is 16 amino acids. From germline, CDR1 is MDHEN and CDR2 SYDVKM. CDR3 protein: CASSLLRGGLTYEQYF. The CDR3 DNA reads TGTGCCAGCAGTTTATTGCGTGGAGGGTTGACCTACGAGCAGTACTTC.

Worth noting for this clone: Other DNA sequences within the sample encode an identical CDR3. As DNA, the CDR3 is TGTGCCAGCAGCTTCGGACTAGGGGTCTACGAGCAGTACTTC. It yields the protein CASSFGLGVYEQYF. The genes are TRBV7-2 and TRBJ2-7, with 7 bases matching TRBD2. With V trimmed by 3 bases and J by 3 bases, 5 bases remained unmatched. CDR1 and CDR2 (germline): SGHTA, FQGNSA. The CDR3 has 14 residues.

Concerning this clone itself: The sample has other DNA sequences that encode this CDR3 too. The rearrangement joins TRBV27 to TRBJ2-7, with 9 positions matching TRBD1. The CDR3 is made up of 14 amino acids. In germline, CDR1 is MNHEY, CDR2 SMNVEV (reference sequence). J was trimmed by 3 bases and V by 0 bases; bases with no gene match: 0. The CDR3 coding sequence is TGTGCCAGCAGTTTATCGGACAGGGGCTACGAGCAGTACTTC. Translated: CASSLSDRGYEQYF.

As regards this clone: Other DNA sequences in this specimen translate into the identical CDR3. The V and J genes are TRBV5-1 and TRBJ2-7, with D perhaps matching TRBD1 (5 bases). The germline V and J ends were trimmed by 0 bases and 2 bases, with 9 bases remaining between them. Germline CDR1 reads SGHRS; CDR2 reads YFSETQ. CDR3 length: 14 amino acids. The CDR3 loop is CASSLVGQTYEQYF. CDR3 DNA sequence: TGCGCCAGCAGCTTGGTGGGGCAGACCTACGAGCAGTACTTC. Complete variable domain (other parts from reference TRBV5-1 and TRBJ2-7): KAGVTQTPRYLIKTRGQQVTLSCSPISGHRSVSWYQQTPGQGLQFLFEYFSETQRNKGNFPGRFSGRQFSNSRSEMNVSTLELGDSALYLCASSLVGQTYEQYFGPGTRLTVT.

The chain links TRBV27 to TRBJ2-3; 10 positions match TRBD2. J gave up 7 bases and V 2 bases, and 3 bases lay outside the gene matches. The V gene's germline CDR1 is MNHEY and CDR2 SMNVEV (reference sequence). CDR3 length: 14 amino acids. The CDR3 loop is CASSLLAGDNTQYF. CDR3 sequence (DNA): TGTGCCAGCAGTTTACTAGCGGGAGACAATACGCAGTATTTT.

For this clone: A far larger clone is only one base removed, so a read error is likely. The rearrangement joins TRBV7-2 to TRBJ2-7; D remains unclear. Trimming removed 1 base at V and 5 bases at J, with 3 bases between. The V gene's germline CDR1 is SGHTA and CDR2 FQGNSA. The CDR3 covers 11 residues. This CDR3 reads CASSLGDEQYF. CDR3 coding DNA: TGTGCCAGCAGCTTAGGGGACGAGCAGTACTTC.

In DNA form, the CDR3 reads TGTGCCAGTAGCGATGAGGGAGGGGGGGCGCGACAGCCCCAGCATTTT. This translates into CASSDEGGGARQPQHF. The rearrangement joins TRBV19 to TRBJ1-5; possible D gene TRBD1, 6 bases. The CDR3 has 16 amino acids. In germline, CDR1 is LNHDA, CDR2 SQIVND (reference sequence). The ends were cut back, 6 bases at V and 7 bases at J, with 22 bases in the middle.

This chain uses TRBV29-1 with TRBJ2-3; 14 bases agree with TRBD2. CDR1 and CDR2 (germline): SQVTM, ANQGSEA. The CDR3 has 16 amino acids. With 5 bases clipped from V and 5 bases from J, the junction kept 9 bases outside the gene matches. CDR3 amino acids: CSVYTGLAGDGDTQYF. The DNA of the CDR3 is TGCAGCGTTTACACGGGACTAGCGGGAGATGGAGATACGCAGTATTTT.

This chain links TRBV28 with TRBJ2-3, with D possibly being TRBD1 (6 bases). Germline CDR1 and CDR2: MDHEN and SYDVKM. This CDR3 contains 15 residues. Trimming took off 8 bases at V and 1 base at J, with 16 bases between the two ends. CDR3 amino acids: CASDTPRQGTDTQYF. The CDR3 nucleotides read TGTGCCAGCGACACCCCCCGACAGGGCACAGATACGCAGTATTTT.

The gene calls are TRBV27 and TRBJ2-3, with D perhaps matching TRBD2 (6 bases). Germline CDR1 and CDR2: MNHEY and SMNVEV (reference sequence). With 3 bases removed from V and 5 bases from J, the gap between germline ends came to 12 bases. The CDR3 consists of 14 residues. CDR3 coding DNA: TGTGCCAGCAGTTTTCAGCCCGGGGGAGATACGCAGTATTTT. Translated, it gives CASSFQPGGDTQYF.

The V gene is TRBV5-1, the J gene TRBJ1-1; the D is unclear. Trimming shortened V by 0 bases and J by 8 bases, and 11 bases separated the two germline ends. CDR3 size: 13 residues. From germline, CDR1 is SGHRS and CDR2 YFSETQ. DNA of the CDR3: TGCGCCAGCAGCTTGGTTGCAGAGCGCGAAGCTTTCTTT. Encoded protein: CASSLVAEREAFF.

The CDR3 is CASSPEANSGNTIYF. The CDR3 DNA is TGCGCCAGCAGCCCCGAAGCAAACTCTGGAAACACCATATATTTT. The rearrangement uses TRBV5-1 and TRBJ1-3; D gene unclear. V lost 4 bases and J 0 bases, leaving 11 bases between the germline ends. CDR3 size: 15 residues. Germline V gives CDR1 SGHRS, CDR2 YFSETQ.

The chain recombines TRBV28 with TRBJ2-2; D not resolved. The germline V gene encodes CDR1 MDHEN and CDR2 SYDVKM. V lost 2 bases and J 7 bases, leaving 5 bases between the germline ends. CDR3 length equals 12 residues. The CDR3 DNA follows: TGTGCCAGCAGTTTAGGTATCGGGGAGCTGTTTTTT. Its translation: CASSLGIGELFF.